This paragraph covers one T cell receptor (beta chain) sequence. This sample is drawn from a study of shared clonotypes between healthy human individuals. Study-wide context: Three plates each covered CD4 naive and memory; CD8 naive two, CD8 memory one.

Germline CDR1 MNHNS, CDR2 SASEGT. After removal of 7 bases from V and 6 bases from J, the junction contained 1 base not matched to a gene. This CDR3 spans 12 amino acids. It was across several immunoSEQ plates that each subset's genomic DNA was evenly split. Sequencing was performed with immunoSEQ multiplex PCR; in TCRdb, only in-frame clones are kept and a portion is missing. The data contain about 2.4 million clones, roughly 93% of them singletons. The TCR sequence derives from a young man in good health. Some clones in this sample may be carry-over from other donors' samples. Sequencing was performed on naive CD4+ T cells from PBMCs. Noted subset: CD45RA+ positively selected. This chain links TRBV6-1 with TRBJ1-4, with 8 bases identical to TRBD1. The CDR3 nucleotides are TGTGCCAGCACCAGGGGGCATGAAAAACTGTTTTTT. This encodes CASTRGHEKLFF.